This TCR beta chain stems from a study of technical replicates of blood from a handful of donors. Sequencing was performed with immunoSEQ multiplex PCR; in TCRdb, only in-frame clones are kept and a portion is missing. The sample lists more than 55,000 clones; about 91% were seen once. This clone showed up just once. The sample consisted of T cells isolated from PBMCs. The TCR was taken from a human donor in good health.

The CDR3 bases are TGCAGCGTTGAAGTATTTAGCGGGAGTGCAAATGAGCAGTTCTTC. This encodes CSVEVFSGSANEQFF. J is TRBJ2-1 and V is TRBV29-1; 9 bases match TRBD2. The CDR3 has 15 residues. CDR1 and CDR2 (germline): SQVTM, ANQGSEA. Losses at the gene ends were 1 base for V and 7 bases for J; bases not matched to a gene: 8.